This T cell receptor beta chain originates from a study of cytomegalovirus exposure and HLA in healthy donors. Whole-study findings and limits: Productive rates of about 90% or about 30% were seen for most TCR beta V segments in an earlier analysis. Highly shared variants forming one cluster were likely a sequencing artifact.

Vbeta (60) and Jbeta (13) primers were used in the PCR. In the study's own analysis: In a later analysis, the count reached some 88 million unique TCR beta chains, with 10 million to 11 million shared. Using immunoSEQ multiplex PCR, the repertoire was profiled, and TCRdb retains in-frame clones only, with some absent. V and J calls and clone size follow that table, whereas D and trimming were derived from the DNA. In the table there are about 180,000 clones, roughly 80% of which are singletons. The CDR3 is 13 residues long. Germline V gene data show CDR1 as SGHAT and CDR2 as FQNNGV. V shed 4 bases and J 7 bases; nucleotides not matched to a gene: 4. As to this clone: The antigen is unknown.

This rearrangement joins TRBV11-2 to TRBJ2-5, with 9 nucleotides matching TRBD1. The sample consisted of PBMCs. The receptor was derived from a female donor in good health and CMV-seronegative. The CDR3 reads CASSSDRGATQYF. DNA for the CDR3: TGTGCCAGCAGCTCGGACAGGGGCGCGACCCAGTACTTC.